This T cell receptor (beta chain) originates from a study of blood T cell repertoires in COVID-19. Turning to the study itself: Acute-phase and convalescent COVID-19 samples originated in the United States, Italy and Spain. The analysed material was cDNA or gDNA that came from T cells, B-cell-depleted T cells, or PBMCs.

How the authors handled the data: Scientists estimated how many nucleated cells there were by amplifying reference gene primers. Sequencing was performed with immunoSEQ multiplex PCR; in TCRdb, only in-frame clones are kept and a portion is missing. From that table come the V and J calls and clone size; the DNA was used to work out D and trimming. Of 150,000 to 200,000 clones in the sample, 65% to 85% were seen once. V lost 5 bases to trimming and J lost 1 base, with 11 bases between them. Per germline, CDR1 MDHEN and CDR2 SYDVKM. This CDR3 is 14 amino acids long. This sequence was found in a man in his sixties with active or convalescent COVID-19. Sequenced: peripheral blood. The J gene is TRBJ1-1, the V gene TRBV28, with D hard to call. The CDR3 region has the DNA TGTGCCAGCAGTACCGGGGTTTCGAACACTGAAGCTTTCTTT. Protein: CASSTGVSNTEAFF.